Reported below is one T cell receptor (beta chain). These data come from a study of Ad26.COV2.S vaccination and SARS-CoV-2 variants. Study background: Donor allocation was to the COV1001 Ad26.COV2.S trial arm. Into the muscle, Ad26.COV2.S was dosed once or twice, 56 days apart.

Repertoires were generated with immunoSEQ multiplex PCR, while TCRdb's copy carries only in-frame clones and drops some. The sample has roughly 700,000 clones, about 90% seen once; the top ten hold roughly 1.5%. Treatment of the sample: around 19 received Ad26.COV2.S at low or high dose, single or two shots; 5 received placebo; per-sample allocation not given. The study sampled participants on day 63 after the first vaccine or placebo injection. J gave up 1 base and V 5 bases, and 4 bases lay outside the gene matches. The CDR3 runs to 14 residues. The germline CDR1 and CDR2 sequences are SGHVS and FQNEAQ.

Here the sequenced sample was peripheral blood, taken in a trial of Ad26.COV2.S vaccine versus placebo. The TCR was taken from a person between 18 and 65 years old who received the Ad26.COV2.S COVID-19 vaccine or a placebo. The chain couples TRBV7-8 to TRBJ2-5; 7 bases match TRBD2. As DNA, the CDR3 is TGTGCCAGCAGCCCATGGGGGGGCCAAGAGACCCAGTACTTC. This codes for CASSPWGGQETQYF. Using reference TRBV7-8 and TRBJ2-5 for the parts outside the CDR3, the full variable domain is GAGVSQSPRYKVAKRGQDVALRCDPISGHVSLFWYQQALGQGPEFLTYFQNEAQLDKSGLPSDRFFAERPEGSVSTLKIQRTQQEDSAVYLCASSPWGGQETQYFGPGTRLLVL.